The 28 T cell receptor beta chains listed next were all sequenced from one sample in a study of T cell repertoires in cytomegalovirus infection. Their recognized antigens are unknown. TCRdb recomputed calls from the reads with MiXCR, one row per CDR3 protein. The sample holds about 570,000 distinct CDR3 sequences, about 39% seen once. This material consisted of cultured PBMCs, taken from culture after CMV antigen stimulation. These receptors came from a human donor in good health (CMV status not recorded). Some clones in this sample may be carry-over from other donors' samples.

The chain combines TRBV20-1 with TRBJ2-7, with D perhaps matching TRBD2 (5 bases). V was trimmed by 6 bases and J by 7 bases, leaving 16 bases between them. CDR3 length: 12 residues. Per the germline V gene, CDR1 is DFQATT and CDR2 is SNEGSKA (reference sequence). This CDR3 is CSAAGRPGEQYF. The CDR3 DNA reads TGCAGTGCCGCGGGCAGGCCGGGGGAGCAGTACTTC.

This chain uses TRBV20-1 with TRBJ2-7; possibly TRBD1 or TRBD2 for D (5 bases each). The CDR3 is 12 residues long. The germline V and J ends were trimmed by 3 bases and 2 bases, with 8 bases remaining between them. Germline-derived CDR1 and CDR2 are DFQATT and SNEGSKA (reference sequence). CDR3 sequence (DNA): TGCAGTGCTAGGGGGGATCCCTACGAGCAGTACTTC. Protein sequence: CSARGDPYEQYF.

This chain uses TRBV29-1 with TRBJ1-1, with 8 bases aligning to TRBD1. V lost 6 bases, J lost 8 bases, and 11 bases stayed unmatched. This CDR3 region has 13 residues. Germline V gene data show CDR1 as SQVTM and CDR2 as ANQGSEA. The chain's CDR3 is CSVARDRREEAFF. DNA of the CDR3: TGCAGCGTCGCCCGGGACAGGAGAGAAGAAGCTTTCTTT.

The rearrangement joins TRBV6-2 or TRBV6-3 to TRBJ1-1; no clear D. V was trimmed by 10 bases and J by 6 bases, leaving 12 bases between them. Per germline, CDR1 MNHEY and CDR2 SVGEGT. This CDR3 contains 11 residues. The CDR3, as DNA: TGTGCCACCGAGGAGCCCCCTGAAGCTTTCTTT. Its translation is CATEEPPEAFF.

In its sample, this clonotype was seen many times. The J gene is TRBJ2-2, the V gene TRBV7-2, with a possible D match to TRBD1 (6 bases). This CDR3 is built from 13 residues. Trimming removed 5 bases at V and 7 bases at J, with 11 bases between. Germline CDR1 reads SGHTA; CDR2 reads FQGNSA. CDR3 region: CASSATGIGELFF. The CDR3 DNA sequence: TGTGCCAGCAGCGCTACAGGGATCGGGGAGCTGTTTTTT.

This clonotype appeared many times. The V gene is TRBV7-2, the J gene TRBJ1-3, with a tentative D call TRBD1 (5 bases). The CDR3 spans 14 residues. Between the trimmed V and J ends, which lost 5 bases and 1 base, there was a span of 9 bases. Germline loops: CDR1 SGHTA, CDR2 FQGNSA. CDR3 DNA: TGTGCCAGCAGCCCGGGGGGTTCTGGAAACACCATATATTTT. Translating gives CASSPGGSGNTIYF.

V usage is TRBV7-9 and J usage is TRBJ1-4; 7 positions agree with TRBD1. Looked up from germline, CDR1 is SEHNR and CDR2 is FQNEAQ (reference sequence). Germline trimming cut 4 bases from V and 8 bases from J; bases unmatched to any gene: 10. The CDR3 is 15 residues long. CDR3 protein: CASSYQGVSKEKLFF. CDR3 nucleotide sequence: TGTGCCAGCAGCTACCAGGGGGTGTCGAAAGAAAAACTGTTTTTT.

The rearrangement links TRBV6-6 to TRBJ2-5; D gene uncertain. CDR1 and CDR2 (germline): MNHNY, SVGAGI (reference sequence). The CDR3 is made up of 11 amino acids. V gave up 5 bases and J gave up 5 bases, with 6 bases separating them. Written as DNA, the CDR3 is TGTGCCAGCAGTAATACTGAGACCCAGTACTTC. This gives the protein CASSNTETQYF.

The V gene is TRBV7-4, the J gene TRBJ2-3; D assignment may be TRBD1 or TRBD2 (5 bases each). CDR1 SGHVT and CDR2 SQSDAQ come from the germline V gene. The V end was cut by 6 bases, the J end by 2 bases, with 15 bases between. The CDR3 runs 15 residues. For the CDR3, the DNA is TGTGCCAGCAGTCCTGGGACGACCGTCACAGATACGCAGTATTTT. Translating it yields CASSPGTTVTDTQYF.

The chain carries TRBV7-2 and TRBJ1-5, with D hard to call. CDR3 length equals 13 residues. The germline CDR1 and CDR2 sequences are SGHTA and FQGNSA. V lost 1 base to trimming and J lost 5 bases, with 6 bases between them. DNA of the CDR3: TGTGCCAGCAGCTTAGATCAGGATCAGCCCCAGCATTTT. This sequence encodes CASSLDQDQPQHF.

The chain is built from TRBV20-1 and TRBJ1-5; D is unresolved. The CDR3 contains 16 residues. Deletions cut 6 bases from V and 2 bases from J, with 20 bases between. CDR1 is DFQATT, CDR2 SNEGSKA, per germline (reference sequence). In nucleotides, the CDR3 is TGCAGTGCCCATGAAACCCTCATTGCCGGCAATCAGCCCCAGCATTTT. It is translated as CSAHETLIAGNQPQHF.

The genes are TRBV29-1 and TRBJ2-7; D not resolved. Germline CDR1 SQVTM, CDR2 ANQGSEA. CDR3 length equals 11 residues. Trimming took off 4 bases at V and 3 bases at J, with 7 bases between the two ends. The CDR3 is CSVALDYEQYF. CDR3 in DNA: TGCAGCGTTGCGCTGGACTACGAGCAGTACTTC.

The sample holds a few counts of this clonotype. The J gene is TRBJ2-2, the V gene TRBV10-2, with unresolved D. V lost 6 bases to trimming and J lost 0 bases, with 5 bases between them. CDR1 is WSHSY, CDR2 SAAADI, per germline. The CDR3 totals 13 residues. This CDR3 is CASRGTNTGELFF. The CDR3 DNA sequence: TGCGCCAGCAGAGGGACGAACACCGGGGAGCTGTTTTTT.

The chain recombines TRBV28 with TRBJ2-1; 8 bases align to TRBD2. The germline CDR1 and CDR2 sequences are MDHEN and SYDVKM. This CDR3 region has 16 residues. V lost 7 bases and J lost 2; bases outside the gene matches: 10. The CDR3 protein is CASISLPGGTYNEQFF. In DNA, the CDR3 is TGTGCCAGCATTAGTCTTCCGGGGGGGACCTACAATGAGCAGTTCTTC.

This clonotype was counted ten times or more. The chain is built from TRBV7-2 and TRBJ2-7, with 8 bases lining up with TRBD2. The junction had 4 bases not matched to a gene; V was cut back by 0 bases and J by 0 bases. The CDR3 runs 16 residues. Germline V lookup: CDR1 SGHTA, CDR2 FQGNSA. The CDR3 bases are TGTGCCAGCAGCTTAGCCGGGGGGGCCTACTCCTACGAGCAGTACTTC. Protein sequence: CASSLAGGAYSYEQYF. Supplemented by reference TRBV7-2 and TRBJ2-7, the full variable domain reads GAGVSQSPSNKVTEKGKDVELRCDPISGHTALYWYRQSLGQGLEFLIYFQGNSAPDKSGLPSDRFSAERTGGSVSTLTIQRTQQEDSAVYLCASSLAGGAYSYEQYFGPGTRLTVT.

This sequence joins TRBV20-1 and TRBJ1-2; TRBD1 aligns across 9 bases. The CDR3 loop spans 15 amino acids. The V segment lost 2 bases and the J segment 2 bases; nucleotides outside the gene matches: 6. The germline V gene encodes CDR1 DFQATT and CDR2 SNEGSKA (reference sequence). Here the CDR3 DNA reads TGCAGTGCTAGATGGGGACAGGGTTGGAACTATGGCTACACCTTC. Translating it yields CSARWGQGWNYGYTF.

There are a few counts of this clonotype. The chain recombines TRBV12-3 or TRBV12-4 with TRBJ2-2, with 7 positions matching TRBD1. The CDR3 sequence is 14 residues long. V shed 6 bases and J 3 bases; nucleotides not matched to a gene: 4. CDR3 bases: TGTGCCAGCAGCCGACAGGGTTACACCGGGGAGCTGTTTTTT. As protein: CASSRQGYTGELFF.

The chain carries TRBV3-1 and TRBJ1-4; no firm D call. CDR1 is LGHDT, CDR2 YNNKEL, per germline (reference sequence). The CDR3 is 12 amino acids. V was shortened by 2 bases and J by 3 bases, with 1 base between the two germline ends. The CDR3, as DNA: TGTGCCAGCAGCCAACCTAATGAAAAACTGTTTTTT. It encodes CASSQPNEKLFF.

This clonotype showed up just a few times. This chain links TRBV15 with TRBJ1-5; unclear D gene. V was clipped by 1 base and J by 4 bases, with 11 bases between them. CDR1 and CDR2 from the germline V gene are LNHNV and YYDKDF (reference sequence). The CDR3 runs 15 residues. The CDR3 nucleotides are TGTGCCACCAGCAGAGGTCTGACCGCAAATCAGCCCCAGCATTTT. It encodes CATSRGLTANQPQHF.

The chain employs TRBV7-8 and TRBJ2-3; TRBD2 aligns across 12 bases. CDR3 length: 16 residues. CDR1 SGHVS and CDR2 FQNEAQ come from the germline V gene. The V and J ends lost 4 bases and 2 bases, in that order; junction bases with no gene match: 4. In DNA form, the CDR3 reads TGTGCCAGCAGCTCCCGGACTAGCGGGGTCACAGATACGCAGTATTTT. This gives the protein CASSSRTSGVTDTQYF.

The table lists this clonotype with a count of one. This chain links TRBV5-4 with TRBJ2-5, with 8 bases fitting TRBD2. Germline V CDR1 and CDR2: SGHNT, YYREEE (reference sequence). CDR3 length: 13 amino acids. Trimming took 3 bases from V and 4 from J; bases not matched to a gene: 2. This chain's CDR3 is CASSSAGGETQYF. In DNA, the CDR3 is TGTGCCAGCAGCTCCGCGGGGGGAGAGACCCAGTACTTC.

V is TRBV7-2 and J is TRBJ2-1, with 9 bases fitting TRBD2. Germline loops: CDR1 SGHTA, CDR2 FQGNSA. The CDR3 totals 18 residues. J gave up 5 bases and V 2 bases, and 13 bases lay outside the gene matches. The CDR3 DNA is TGTGCCAGCAGCTTACTTTTTTTGGCGGGGGGGACCCACAATGAGCAGTTCTTC. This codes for CASSLLFLAGGTHNEQFF.

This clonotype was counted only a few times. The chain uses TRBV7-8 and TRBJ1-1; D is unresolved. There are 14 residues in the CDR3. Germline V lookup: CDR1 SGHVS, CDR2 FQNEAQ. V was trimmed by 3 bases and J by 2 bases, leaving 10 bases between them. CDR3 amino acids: CASSFLQTNTEAFF. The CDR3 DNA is TGTGCCAGCAGCTTTCTACAGACCAACACTGAAGCTTTCTTT.

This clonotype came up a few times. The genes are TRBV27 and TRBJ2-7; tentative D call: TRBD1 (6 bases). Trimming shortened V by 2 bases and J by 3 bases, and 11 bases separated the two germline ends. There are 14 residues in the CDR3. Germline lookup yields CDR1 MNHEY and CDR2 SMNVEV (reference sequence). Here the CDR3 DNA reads TGTGCCAGCAGTTTAGGGACACAAGGCTACGAGCAGTACTTC. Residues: CASSLGTQGYEQYF.

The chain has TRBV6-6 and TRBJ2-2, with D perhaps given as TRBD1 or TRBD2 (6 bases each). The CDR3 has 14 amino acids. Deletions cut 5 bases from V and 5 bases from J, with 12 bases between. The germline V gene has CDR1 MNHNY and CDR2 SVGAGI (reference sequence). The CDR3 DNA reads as TGTGCCAGCAGTGTAGTAGGGGGGACCGGGGAGCTGTTTTTT. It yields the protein CASSVVGGTGELFF.

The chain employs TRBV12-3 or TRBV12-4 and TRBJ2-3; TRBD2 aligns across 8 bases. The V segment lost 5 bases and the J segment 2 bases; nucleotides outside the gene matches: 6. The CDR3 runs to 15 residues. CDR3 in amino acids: CASSTIAGITDTQYF. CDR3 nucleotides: TGTGCCAGCAGTACAATAGCGGGGATCACAGATACGCAGTATTTT.

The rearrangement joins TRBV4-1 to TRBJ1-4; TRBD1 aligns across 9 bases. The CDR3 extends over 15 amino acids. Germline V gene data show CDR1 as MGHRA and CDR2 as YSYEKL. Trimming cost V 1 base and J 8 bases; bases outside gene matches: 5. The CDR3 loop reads CASSQGGTGYEKLFF. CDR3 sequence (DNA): TGCGCCAGCAGCCAAGGAGGGACAGGGTACGAAAAACTGTTTTTT.

In DNA form, the CDR3 reads TGTGCCAGCAGCGAACGAATTGAGGACACTGAAGCTTTCTTT. Protein sequence: CASSERIEDTEAFF. The chain uses TRBV25-1 and TRBJ1-1, with D uncertain. V lost 6 bases, J lost 3 bases, and 14 bases lay in between. Germline V gene sequence: CDR1 MGHDK, CDR2 SYGVNS. The CDR3 extends over 14 amino acids.